Given below is one T cell receptor beta chain in context. The table lists this clone with a count of one. Its antigen specificity is not known. No base qualities exist here, and no much larger clone lies one base off it. These data originate in a study of T cell responses to AZD1222 COVID-19 vaccine (dated by TCRdb to the early 2020s). Some background on the complete study: A total of over 230 trial participants underwent TCR sequencing, of whom about 210 had received two doses of AZD1222 and about 26 had received two doses of the MenACWY control vaccine. Enrollment into the trials was organized by age into subgroups of 18-55, 56-69 and 70-plus years, and those subgroups contained around 150, 28 and 57 TCR-sequenced participants, respectively.

The CDR3 regions of human TCRbeta chains were subjected to immunosequencing. Processing in the source paper ran as follows. TCRs in the repertoires were compared against a reference library of SARS-CoV-2-specific TCRs that had been generated with the MIRA antigen-specificity platform. Breadth meant the fraction of unique TCRs that were SARS-CoV-2-associated, whereas depth meant the fraction of total T cells that were SARS-CoV-2-associated. Using the MIRA data, each spike-specific TCR was assigned both to the spike region to which the TCR was reactive and to a CD4 or CD8 class. Log10-transformed breadth and depth values were compared by one-way ANOVA with Sidak's multiple comparisons tests. Drawn from immuneACCESS, this table holds only the in-frame rearrangements with V and J called that TCRdb kept. Clones are partly lost; checked studies trace under half to an unresolved V gene and leave the rest unexplained. D and trimming were read from the DNA, whereas the V and J calls and clone size are those reported in that table. This sample lists some 70,000 clones; roughly 80% were detected once. The ten biggest clones cover over 13% of the sample.

The sample's time point label, decoded: about 28 days (+/-7) after the second vaccine dose. AZD1222 recipients with second doses at about 4 weeks or about 12 weeks were pooled, because spike-specific TCR depth and breadth did not differ between schedules. Vaccinee samples came from UK trials COV001 and COV002, including a single-blind randomized controlled phase 2/3 trial of AZD1222 (ChAdOx1 nCoV-19) in healthy adults. Trial participant PBMC samples were collected at day 0 and day 28 after the second dose for TCRbeta chain sequencing. The CDR3, cysteine through phenylalanine, is 14 amino acids long. Of the read, only the CDR3 DNA is kept; its 42 bases are in frame from base 1. CDR1 and CDR2 are read off the germline V gene (reference sequence) as MNHEY and SMNVEV. Trimming costs V 4 bases and J 4 bases, and their ends lie 14 bases apart. What the research found in general, with its limitations: Conclusions about previously exposed vaccinees were limited because only six AZD1222 recipients were SARS-CoV-2 seropositive at baseline. The whole spike protein was spanned by vaccine-associated CD4 TCRs, and dominant responses were seen in regions 160-218 and 743-854. The 56-69-year group was small, and its depth increase did not reach significance, likely because of low power. Participants were mostly white British and included more females than males, and it was suggested by the authors that clonal diversity may have been underestimated. After two AZD1222 doses, spike-specific TCR breadth and depth were significantly higher than at day 0 and than in MenACWY recipients. Reportedly, almost half of the unique spike-specific TCRs recognized epitopes lying outside the regions that are mutated in the B.1.351 and B.1.1.7 variants. No day 14 peak-response samples were available, so repertoires were characterized only after the peak T cell response.

The sequence was obtained from an adult who received the AZD1222 COVID-19 vaccine. The sequence joins TRBV27 to TRBJ2-7, and TRBD1 may be the D gene, going by 6 matching bases. Sample: peripheral blood, taken 28 days after the second AZD1222 dose. The CDR3 reads as follows: CASSSPGTPYEQYF. Read as DNA, the sequence is TGTGCCAGCAGTTCGCCCGGGACACCATACGAGCAGTACTTC.